Listed below are T cell receptor beta chains from one sample, sequenced in a study of molecular identifiers for immune sequencing clone quantification. One entry per CDR3 protein results from TCRdb running MiXCR on the PCR reads. The table shows more than 300,000 distinct CDR3 sequences, with about 22% occurring only once. The sample consisted of naive CD8+ T cells from blood, with Jurkat cell RNA spiked in. These TCRs come from a human donor in good health. Some libraries in this study had Jurkat cell RNA spiked in. The CDR3 runs from the conserved cysteine through the conserved F or W. The order of the fields is V gene, clone size, J gene, D gene, CDR3 DNA, CDR3 protein. The D gene is left open where the match is weak. The size field is filled for only some rows; it gives once, few, many or a size class.

v_call: TRBV9
clone_size: many
j_call: TRBJ1-5
d_call: -
cdr3_nt: TGTGCCAGCAGCTTAGGGGCCAGTAGCAATCAGCCCCAGCATTTT
cdr3_aa: CASSLGASSNQPQHF

v_call: TRBV23-1
clone_size: -
j_call: TRBJ2-5
d_call: -
cdr3_nt: TGCGCCAGCAGTCTAACCCCTACAGGTCTACAAGAGACCCAGTACTTC
cdr3_aa: CASSLTPTGLQETQYF

v_call: TRBV3-1
clone_size: few
j_call: TRBJ2-5
d_call: TRBD2
cdr3_nt: TGTGCCAGCAGCCAAGGATTTAGCGGGGCAAAAGAGACCCAGTACTTC
cdr3_aa: CASSQGFSGAKETQYF

v_call: TRBV12-3/TRBV12-4
clone_size: -
j_call: TRBJ2-2
d_call: -
cdr3_nt: TGTGCCAGCAGTTTCGGGCGGGATACTCCCCCCGGGGAGCTGTTTTTT
cdr3_aa: CASSFGRDTPPGELFF

v_call: TRBV4-1
clone_size: -
j_call: TRBJ1-1
d_call: -
cdr3_nt: TGCGCCAGCAGCCAATTAACCGGGAGTGAAGCTCTCTTT
cdr3_aa: CASSQLTGSEALF

v_call: TRBV2
clone_size: many
j_call: TRBJ2-3
d_call: TRBD2
cdr3_nt: TGTGCCAGCAGCAGGGGGACTAGCGGGGGTGCGACAGATACGCAGTATTTT
cdr3_aa: CASSRGTSGGATDTQYF

v_call: TRBV19
clone_size: few
j_call: TRBJ2-4
d_call: -
cdr3_nt: TGTGCCACATCGACCCATGCCAAAAACATTCAGTACTTC
cdr3_aa: CATSTHAKNIQYF

v_call: TRBV15
clone_size: many
j_call: TRBJ2-3
d_call: -
cdr3_nt: TGTGCCACCAGCAGAGATCGGGGCGGACTGGAGTATTTT
cdr3_aa: CATSRDRGGLEYF

v_call: TRBV27
clone_size: many
j_call: TRBJ1-5
d_call: -
cdr3_nt: TGTGCCAGCAGTTTATGGGGATCAGATCAGCCCCAGCATTTT
cdr3_aa: CASSLWGSDQPQHF

v_call: TRBV21-1
clone_size: -
j_call: TRBJ1-5
d_call: -
cdr3_nt: TGTGCCAGCAGCCTACCGCTCGGAGGGGGCGACCAGCCCCAGCATTTT
cdr3_aa: CASSLPLGGGDQPQHF

v_call: TRBV7-8
clone_size: many
j_call: TRBJ1-5
d_call: -
cdr3_nt: TGTGCCAGCAGCTTCGGAGGGGTTACTCAGCCCCAGCATTTT
cdr3_aa: CASSFGGVTQPQHF

v_call: TRBV12-3/TRBV12-4
clone_size: many
j_call: TRBJ2-3
d_call: -
cdr3_nt: TGTGCCAGCAGGGGACCAGATACGCAGTATTTT
cdr3_aa: CASRGPDTQYF

v_call: TRBV25-1
clone_size: -
j_call: TRBJ2-3
d_call: -
cdr3_nt: TGTGCCAGCAGTGACCTCTTGATCGGGCAGGGTGCCGATACGCAGTATTTT
cdr3_aa: CASSDLLIGQGADTQYF

v_call: TRBV28
clone_size: many
j_call: TRBJ2-7
d_call: TRBD2
cdr3_nt: TGTGCCAGCAGGGGACTAGCGGGACCTACCTACGAGCAGTACTTC
cdr3_aa: CASRGLAGPTYEQYF

v_call: TRBV7-2
clone_size: many
j_call: TRBJ2-5
d_call: -
cdr3_nt: TGTGCCAGCAGCTCTCTCGGCGTCCACGAGACCCAGTACTTC
cdr3_aa: CASSSLGVHETQYF

v_call: TRBV20-1
clone_size: few
j_call: TRBJ1-1
d_call: TRBD1
cdr3_nt: TGCAGTGCTCCATGGACAGGGGGCAATTCTCTGAACACTGAAGCTTTCTTT
cdr3_aa: CSAPWTGGNSLNTEAFF

v_call: TRBV3-1
clone_size: -
j_call: TRBJ2-7
d_call: -
cdr3_nt: TGTGCCAGCAGCCTTGCGGCCTACGAGCAGTACTTC
cdr3_aa: CASSLAAYEQYF

v_call: TRBV30
clone_size: -
j_call: TRBJ2-1
d_call: TRBD1
cdr3_nt: TGTGCGCAAAAGTCGGGACAGCGCAATGAGCGGTTCTTC
cdr3_aa: CAQKSGQRNERFF

v_call: TRBV28
clone_size: many
j_call: TRBJ2-5
d_call: TRBD2
cdr3_nt: TGTGCCAGCAGTTTAGTAGCGGGAGGGCCTTTTTACCAAGAGACCCAGTACTTC
cdr3_aa: CASSLVAGGPFYQETQYF

v_call: TRBV6-6
clone_size: many
j_call: TRBJ2-7
d_call: -
cdr3_nt: TGTGCCAGCAGTTACACCCGGACGGACGTGTTAACCTACGAGCAGTACTTC
cdr3_aa: CASSYTRTDVLTYEQYF

v_call: TRBV19
clone_size: few
j_call: TRBJ1-6
d_call: -
cdr3_nt: TGTGCCAGTAGTATAGATCGGAATGATGGCGACAGTTATAATTCACCCCTCCACTTT
cdr3_aa: CASSIDRNDGDSYNSPLHF

v_call: TRBV7-9
clone_size: many
j_call: TRBJ2-5
d_call: -
cdr3_nt: TGTGCCAGCTGCCCCCCGAGCCAAGAGACCCAGTACTTC
cdr3_aa: CASCPPSQETQYF

v_call: TRBV6-5
clone_size: few
j_call: TRBJ2-2
d_call: -
cdr3_nt: TGTGCCAGCAGTTATAAGGACATAGACACCGGGGAGCTGTTTTTT
cdr3_aa: CASSYKDIDTGELFF

v_call: TRBV25-1
clone_size: -
j_call: TRBJ2-7
d_call: -
cdr3_nt: TGTGCCAGCAGTGACGACAACTACGAGCAGTGCTTC
cdr3_aa: CASSDDNYEQCF

v_call: TRBV10-3
clone_size: -
j_call: TRBJ2-2
d_call: TRBD1
cdr3_nt: TGTGCCATCAGTGAGAATTCGTATACGGGACAGACGAACACCGGGGAGCTGTTTTTT
cdr3_aa: CAISENSYTGQTNTGELFF

v_call: TRBV24-1
clone_size: few
j_call: TRBJ2-1
d_call: -
cdr3_nt: TGTGCCACTCCCCCAACCCACGGAGTAGGGTGGGCCTACAATGAGCAGTTCTTC
cdr3_aa: CATPPTHGVGWAYNEQFF